These 7 T cell receptor beta chains originate from one sample sequenced in a study of cytomegalovirus exposure and HLA in healthy donors. The PCR had 60 Vbeta and 13 Jbeta primers. This table comes from immunoSEQ multiplex PCR, and its TCRdb copy is limited to in-frame clones, with some not included. In the table there are under 150,000 clones, 73% of which are singletons. Sequenced material: PBMCs. Receptor source: a woman aged 40 to 50 in good health and CMV-seronegative.

This clone was seen only once. The junction departs from germline at one end; a sequencing error may be responsible. The rearrangement links TRBV7-9 to TRBJ1-1, with 7 bases aligning to TRBD1. Germline V gene lookup returns CDR1 SEHNR and CDR2 FQNEAQ (reference sequence). CDR3 length: 12 amino acids. The CDR3 is CSSSLGQGVAFF. Here the CDR3 DNA reads TGTTCCAGCAGCTTAGGGCAGGGGGTGGCTTTCTTT.

This clone was seen a handful of times. This CDR3 reads CASSLLGGVTDTQYF. As DNA, the CDR3 is TGTGCCAGCAGCCTCCTTGGGGGGGTGACAGATACGCAGTATTTT. This chain connects TRBV9 to TRBJ2-3, with TRBD2 identical over 7 bases. CDR1 is SGDLS and CDR2 is YYNGEE in the germline V gene. This CDR3 comprises 15 residues. J gave up 3 bases and V 4 bases, and 8 bases lay outside the gene matches.

The chain employs TRBV19 and TRBJ1-2; a weak D match, TRBD1 (5 bases). Germline V lookup: CDR1 LNHDA, CDR2 SQIVND (reference sequence). The CDR3 has 13 amino acids. Trimming removed 8 bases from V and 4 bases from J, with 14 bases in between. The CDR3 DNA sequence: TGTGCCAGTCGGCTCAGGGCTTTCTATGGCTACACCTTC. Protein product: CASRLRAFYGYTF.

CDR3 sequence: CASSGRLDGETQYF. In nucleotides, the CDR3 is TGTGCCAGCAGCGGGCGGCTTGACGGGGAGACCCAGTACTTC. The genes are TRBV9 and TRBJ2-5; no clear D gene. Between the trimmed V and J ends, which lost 3 bases and 5 bases, there was a span of 14 bases. The CDR3 has 14 amino acids. Germline V lookup: CDR1 SGDLS, CDR2 YYNGEE.

V usage is TRBV6-5 and J usage is TRBJ1-2; D is perhaps TRBD1 (5 bases). The germline V gene has CDR1 MNHEY and CDR2 SVGAGI. The CDR3 is 14 amino acids. V lost 0 bases to trimming and J lost 2 bases, with 7 bases between them. The CDR3, as DNA: TGTGCCAGCAGTTACTCATCAGGGAACTATGGCTACACCTTC. Its protein product is CASSYSSGNYGYTF.

The V call is TRBV2, the J call TRBJ1-5; TRBD1 matches 8 bases. The CDR3 has 15 residues. Germline CDR1 and CDR2: SNHLY and FYNNEI. With 6 bases clipped from V and 5 bases from J, the junction kept 9 bases outside the gene matches. As DNA, the CDR3 is TGTGCCAGCAGAGACCGACAGGGGTCGCATCAGCCCCAGCATTTT. It specifies CASRDRQGSHQPQHF.

This clone came up a few times. This sequence joins TRBV2 and TRBJ1-5; D might be TRBD1 (5 bases). Germline lookup yields CDR1 SNHLY and CDR2 FYNNEI. Trimming shortened V by 2 bases and J by 7 bases, and 12 bases separated the two germline ends. The CDR3 runs to 14 residues. The CDR3 sequence is CASSELGARQPQHF. CDR3 nucleotide sequence: TGTGCCAGCAGTGAATTAGGGGCACGGCAGCCCCAGCATTTT.